This T cell receptor beta chain derives from a study of T cells in Graves' hyperthyroidism and ophthalmopathy. A note on this clonotype: Its cognate antigen is unknown.

Researchers took RNA transcripts and amplified the TCR beta CDR3 regions from them. Initially, a first-round RT-PCR of the TCR CDR3 employed the HTBI primer set. Via MiXCR, TCRdb re-called the multiplex PCR reads, giving one row per CDR3 protein. This repertoire shows about 610,000 distinct CDR3 sequences, under 60% found once; its top ten account for roughly 8.2%. Those with hyperthyroidism were 18 to 65 years old, newly diagnosed, and ill for under 2 months. Study-level findings and limits: The model predicted ophthalmopathy a median approximately 6.3 months before onset.

Trimming took off 5 bases at V and 3 bases at J, with 10 bases between the two ends. This CDR3 contains 14 residues. CDR1 is MGHRA, CDR2 YSYEKL, per germline. The chain carries TRBV4-1 and TRBJ2-2; D possibly corresponds to TRBD2 (6 bases). Sequencing used peripheral blood or thyroid tissue (not recorded which). The TCR sequence derives from a woman between 18 and 30 years old with Graves' hyperthyroidism. DNA for the CDR3: TGCGCCAGCAGCTGGGACTCTTACACCGGGGAGCTGTTTTTT. Translated: CASSWDSYTGELFF.